The clone carrying this T cell receptor (beta chain) appeared a few times. Antigen unknown. With 5 bases removed from V and 2 bases from J, the gap between germline ends came to 13 bases. The CDR3 sequence is 14 residues long. Germline-derived CDR1 and CDR2 are DFQATT and SNEGSKA (reference sequence). The data belong to a study of identical twins. Study-wide results and caveats: Rather than following the same donors, the conclusions depended on cross-sectional statistical analysis. Insertion counts were lower in abundant cord blood beta clonotypes, a trend that memory repertoires did not show.

Each CDR3 protein is one row after TCRdb ran MiXCR on the 5' RACE reads. There are about 500,000 distinct CDR3 sequences in the sample; roughly 13% occur only once, and more than 0.8% lies in the top ten. The data also belong to a second study, concerning yellow fever vaccine responses in identical twins. That source adds: Reportedly, the response of twins' T cells to the vaccine seemed partly convergent, partly personalized.

V usage is TRBV20-1 and J usage is TRBJ2-1; perhaps TRBD2 as D (6 bases). This receptor was obtained from a woman under 30 in good health. Input material: CD4+ T cells sorted from blood. The CDR3 sequence is CSAFGRAAYNEQFF. CDR3 DNA sequence: TGCAGTGCTTTCGGGAGAGCCGCCTACAATGAGCAGTTCTTC.